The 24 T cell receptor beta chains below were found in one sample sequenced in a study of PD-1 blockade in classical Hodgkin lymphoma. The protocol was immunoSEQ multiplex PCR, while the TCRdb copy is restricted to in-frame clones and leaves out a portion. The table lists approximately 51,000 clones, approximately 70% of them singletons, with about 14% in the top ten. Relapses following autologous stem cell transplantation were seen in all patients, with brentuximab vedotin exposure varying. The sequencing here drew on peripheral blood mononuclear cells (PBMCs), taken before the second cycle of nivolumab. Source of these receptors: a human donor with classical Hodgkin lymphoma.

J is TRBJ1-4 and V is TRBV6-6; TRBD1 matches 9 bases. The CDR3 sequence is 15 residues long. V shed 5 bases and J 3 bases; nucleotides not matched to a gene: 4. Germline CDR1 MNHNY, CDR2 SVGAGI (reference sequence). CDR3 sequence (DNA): TGTGCCAGCAGTCCACAGGGGGCAGCTAATGAAAAACTGTTTTTT. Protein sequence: CASSPQGAANEKLFF.

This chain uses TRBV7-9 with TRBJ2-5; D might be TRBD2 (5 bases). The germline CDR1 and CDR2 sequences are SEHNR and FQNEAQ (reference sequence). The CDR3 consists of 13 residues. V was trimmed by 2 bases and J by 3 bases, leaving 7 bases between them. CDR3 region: CASSLSREETQYF. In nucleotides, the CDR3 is TGTGCCAGCAGCTTATCGCGGGAAGAGACCCAGTACTTC. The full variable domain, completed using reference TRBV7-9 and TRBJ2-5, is DTGVSQNPRHKITKRGQNVTFRCDPISEHNRLYWYRQTLGQGPEFLTYFQNEAQLEKSRLLSDRFSAERPKGSFSTLEIQRTEQGDSAMYLCASSLSREETQYFGPGTRLLVL.

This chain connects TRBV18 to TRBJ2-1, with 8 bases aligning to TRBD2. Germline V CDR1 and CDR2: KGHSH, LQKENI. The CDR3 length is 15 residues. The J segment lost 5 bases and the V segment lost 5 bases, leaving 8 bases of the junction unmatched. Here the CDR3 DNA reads TGTGCCAGCTCAGAGCTAGCGGGTAATAACAATGAGCAGTTCTTC. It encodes CASSELAGNNNEQFF.

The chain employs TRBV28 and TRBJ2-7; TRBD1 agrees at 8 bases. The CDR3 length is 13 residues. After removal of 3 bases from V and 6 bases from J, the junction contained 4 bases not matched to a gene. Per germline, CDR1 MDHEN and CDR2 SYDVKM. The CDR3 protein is CASSFGQGGEQYF. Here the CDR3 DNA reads TGTGCCAGCAGTTTTGGACAGGGAGGCGAGCAGTACTTC.

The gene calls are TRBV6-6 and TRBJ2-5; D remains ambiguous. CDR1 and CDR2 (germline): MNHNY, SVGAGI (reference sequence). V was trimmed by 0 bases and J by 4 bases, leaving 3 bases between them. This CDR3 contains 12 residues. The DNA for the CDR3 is TGTGCCAGCAGTTACTCGCGAGAGACCCAGTACTTC. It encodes CASSYSRETQYF.

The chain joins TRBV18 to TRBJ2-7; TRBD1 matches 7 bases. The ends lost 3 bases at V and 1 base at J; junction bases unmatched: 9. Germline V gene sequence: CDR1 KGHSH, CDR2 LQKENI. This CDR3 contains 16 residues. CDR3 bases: TGTGCCAGCTCACCTAAGACAGGGTGGGAGTCCTACGAGCAGTACTTC. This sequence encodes CASSPKTGWESYEQYF.

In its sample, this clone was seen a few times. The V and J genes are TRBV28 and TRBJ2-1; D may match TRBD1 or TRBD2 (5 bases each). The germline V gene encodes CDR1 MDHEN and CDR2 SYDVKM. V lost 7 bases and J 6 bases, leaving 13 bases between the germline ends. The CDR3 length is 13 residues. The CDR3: CASISKGSNEQFF. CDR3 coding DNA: TGTGCCAGCATATCCAAGGGGAGCAATGAGCAGTTCTTC.

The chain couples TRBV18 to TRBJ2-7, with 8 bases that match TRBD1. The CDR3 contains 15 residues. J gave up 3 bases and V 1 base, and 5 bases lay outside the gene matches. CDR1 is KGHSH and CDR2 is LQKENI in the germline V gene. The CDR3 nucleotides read TGTGCCAGCTCACCACTTCCGACAGGGGACTACGAGCAGTACTTC. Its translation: CASSPLPTGDYEQYF.

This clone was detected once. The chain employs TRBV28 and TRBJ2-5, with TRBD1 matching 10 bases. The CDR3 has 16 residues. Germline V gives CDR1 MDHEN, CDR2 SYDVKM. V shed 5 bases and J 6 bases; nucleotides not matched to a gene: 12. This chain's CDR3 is CASSPLTGGSFQTQYF. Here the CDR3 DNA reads TGTGCCAGCAGTCCCCTGACAGGGGGCTCTTTTCAGACCCAGTACTTC.

Written as DNA, the CDR3 is TGTGCCTGGCAAGGTACCGTCAGGGGCCAGCAGACCTACGAGCAGTACTTC. As protein: CAWQGTVRGQQTYEQYF. The V gene is TRBV30, the J gene TRBJ2-7; TRBD1 might be the D (6 bases). V was trimmed by 5 bases and J by 2 bases, leaving 25 bases between them. Germline V gene lookup returns CDR1 GTSNPN and CDR2 SVGIG (reference sequence). The CDR3 length is 17 residues. The entire variable domain, with the rest obtained from reference TRBV30 and TRBJ2-7, is as follows: SQTIHQWPATLVQPVGSPLSLECTVEGTSNPNLYWYRQAAGRGLQLLFYSVGIGQISSEVPQNLSASRPQDRQFILSSKKLLLSDSGFYLCAWQGTVRGQQTYEQYFGPGTRLTVT.

As DNA, the CDR3 is TGTGCCAGCAGTTTATACAGGGGGTACGAGACCCAGTACTTC. Protein sequence: CASSLYRGYETQYF. V gene TRBV27 combines with J gene TRBJ2-5, with 8 bases fitting TRBD1. The germline gives CDR1 MNHEY, CDR2 SMNVEV (reference sequence). Losses at the gene ends were 1 base for V and 5 bases for J; bases not matched to a gene: 3. The CDR3 totals 14 residues.

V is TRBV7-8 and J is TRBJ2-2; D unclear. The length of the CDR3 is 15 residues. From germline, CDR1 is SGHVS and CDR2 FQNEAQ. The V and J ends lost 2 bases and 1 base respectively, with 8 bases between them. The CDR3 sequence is CASSLFGQNTGELFF. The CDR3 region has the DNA TGTGCCAGCAGCTTATTTGGCCAGAACACCGGGGAGCTGTTTTTT. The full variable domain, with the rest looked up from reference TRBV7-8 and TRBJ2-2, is GAGVSQSPRYKVAKRGQDVALRCDPISGHVSLFWYQQALGQGPEFLTYFQNEAQLDKSGLPSDRFFAERPEGSVSTLKIQRTQQEDSAVYLCASSLFGQNTGELFFGEGSRLTVL.

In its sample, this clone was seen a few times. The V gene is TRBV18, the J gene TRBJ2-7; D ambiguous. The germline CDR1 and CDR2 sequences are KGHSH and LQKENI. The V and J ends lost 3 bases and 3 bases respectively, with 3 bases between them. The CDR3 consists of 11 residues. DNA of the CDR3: TGTGCCAGCTCACCCGGCTACGAGCAGTACTTC. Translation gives CASSPGYEQYF.

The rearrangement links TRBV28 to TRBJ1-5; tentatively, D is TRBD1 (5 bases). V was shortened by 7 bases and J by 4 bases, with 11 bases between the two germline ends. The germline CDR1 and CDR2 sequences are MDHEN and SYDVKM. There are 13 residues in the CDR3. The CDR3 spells CASIPQENQPQHF. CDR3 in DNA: TGTGCCAGCATCCCACAGGAGAATCAGCCCCAGCATTTT.

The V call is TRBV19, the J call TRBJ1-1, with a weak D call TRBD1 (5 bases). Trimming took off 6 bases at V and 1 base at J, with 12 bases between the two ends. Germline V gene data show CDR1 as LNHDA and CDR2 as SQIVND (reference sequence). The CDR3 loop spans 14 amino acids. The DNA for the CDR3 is TGTGCCAGTAGCTTACAGGCCCCGAACACTGAAGCTTTCTTT. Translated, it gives CASSLQAPNTEAFF.

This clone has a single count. The CDR3 reads CASSIGRTSGRPADTQYF. In nucleotides, the CDR3 is TGTGCCAGTAGTATAGGCCGGACTAGCGGGAGGCCCGCAGATACGCAGTATTTT. The V gene is TRBV19, the J gene TRBJ2-3, with 14 bases matching TRBD2. V was clipped by 1 base and J by 4 bases; unmatched bases: 7. The CDR3 is 18 amino acids. In germline, CDR1 is LNHDA, CDR2 SQIVND (reference sequence).

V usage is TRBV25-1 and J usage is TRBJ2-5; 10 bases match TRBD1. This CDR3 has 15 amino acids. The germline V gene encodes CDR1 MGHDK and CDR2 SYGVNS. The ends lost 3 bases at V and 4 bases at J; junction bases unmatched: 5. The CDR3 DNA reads TGTGCCAGCAGTGAGGGGACAGGGGCTCCAGAGACCCAGTACTTC. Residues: CASSEGTGAPETQYF.

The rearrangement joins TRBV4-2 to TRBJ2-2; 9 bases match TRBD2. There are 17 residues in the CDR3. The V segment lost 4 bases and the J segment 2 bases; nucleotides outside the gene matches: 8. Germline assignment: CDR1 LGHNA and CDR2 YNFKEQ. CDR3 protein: CASSPRWLAGNTGELFF. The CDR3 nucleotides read TGTGCCAGCAGCCCTCGGTGGCTAGCGGGAAACACCGGGGAGCTGTTTTTT.

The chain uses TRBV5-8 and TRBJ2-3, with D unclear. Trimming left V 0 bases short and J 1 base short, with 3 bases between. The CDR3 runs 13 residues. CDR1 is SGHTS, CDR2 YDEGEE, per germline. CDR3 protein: CASSLAGTDTQYF. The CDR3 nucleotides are TGTGCCAGCAGCTTGGCAGGCACAGATACGCAGTATTTT.

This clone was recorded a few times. The CDR3 reads CASSPTVLLEGYTF. DNA of the CDR3: TGTGCCAGCAGTCCGACAGTCCTCCTAGAAGGCTACACCTTC. The chain joins TRBV6-5 to TRBJ1-2; D might be TRBD1 (5 bases). CDR3 length equals 14 residues. V lost 5 bases to trimming and J lost 8 bases, with 18 bases between them. Germline V gene data show CDR1 as MNHEY and CDR2 as SVGAGI.

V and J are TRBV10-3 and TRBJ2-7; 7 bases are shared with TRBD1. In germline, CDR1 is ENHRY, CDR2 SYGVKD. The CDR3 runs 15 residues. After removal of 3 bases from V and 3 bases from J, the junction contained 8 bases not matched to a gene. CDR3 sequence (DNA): TGTGCCATCAGTGACCCGACAGGGAATCGCTACGAGCAGTACTTC. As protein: CAISDPTGNRYEQYF.

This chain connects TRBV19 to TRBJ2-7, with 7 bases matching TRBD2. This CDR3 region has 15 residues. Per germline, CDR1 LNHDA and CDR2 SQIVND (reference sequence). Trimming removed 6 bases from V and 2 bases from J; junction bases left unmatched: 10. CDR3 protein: CASSPAGVSPYEQYF. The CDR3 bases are TGTGCCAGTAGCCCCGCGGGGGTCTCTCCCTACGAGCAGTACTTC.

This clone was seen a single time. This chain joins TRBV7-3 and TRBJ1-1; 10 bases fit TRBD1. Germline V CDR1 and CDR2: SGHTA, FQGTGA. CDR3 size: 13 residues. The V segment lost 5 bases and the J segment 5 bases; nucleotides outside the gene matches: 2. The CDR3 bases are TGTGCCAGCAGCGCGGACAGGGGGACTGAAGCTTTCTTT. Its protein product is CASSADRGTEAFF.

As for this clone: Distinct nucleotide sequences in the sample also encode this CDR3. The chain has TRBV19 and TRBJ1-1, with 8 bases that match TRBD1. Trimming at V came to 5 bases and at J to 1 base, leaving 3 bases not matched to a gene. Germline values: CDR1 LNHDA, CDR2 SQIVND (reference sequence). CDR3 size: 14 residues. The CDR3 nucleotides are TGTGCCAGTAGTTTGACAGGGGCGAACACTGAAGCTTTCTTT. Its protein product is CASSLTGANTEAFF.